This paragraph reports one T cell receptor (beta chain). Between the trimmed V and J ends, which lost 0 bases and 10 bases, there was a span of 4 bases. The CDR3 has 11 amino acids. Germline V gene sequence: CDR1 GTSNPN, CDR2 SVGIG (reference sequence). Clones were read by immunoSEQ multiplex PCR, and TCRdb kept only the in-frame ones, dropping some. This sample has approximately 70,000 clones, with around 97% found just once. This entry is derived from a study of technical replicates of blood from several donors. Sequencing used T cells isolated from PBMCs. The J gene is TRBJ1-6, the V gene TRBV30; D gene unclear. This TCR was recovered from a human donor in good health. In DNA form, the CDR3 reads TGTGCCTGGAGTGTCCAATCACCCCTCCACTTT. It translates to CAWSVQSPLHF.